These T cell receptor beta chains were read from a single sample in a study of blood T cell repertoires in COVID-19. The repertoire was sequenced with immunoSEQ multiplex PCR; TCRdb's copy has only in-frame clones and lacks some. The sample records about 250,000 clones, roughly 84% being singletons. The sequenced sample consisted of peripheral blood. All receptors come from a man in his forties or fifties with active or convalescent COVID-19. The CDR3 runs from the conserved cysteine through the conserved F or W. Not all rows give a size; the values are once, few, many and, for expanded clones, a class.

size: once
length: 16
V: TRBV4-1
CDR3: CASSQVAERGYNEQFF

size: -
length: 17
V: TRBV13
CDR3: CASSFSLAGGIYNEQFF

size: -
length: 17
V: TRBV11-2
CDR3: CASSLNPGPGQGAKQFF

size: once
length: 16
V: TRBV11-2
CDR3: CASSPRRRLVTGELFF

size: -
length: 14
V: TRBV5-6
CDR3: CASSSDLAGIPQYF

size: -
length: 14
V: TRBV30
CDR3: CAWDGTSGANEQFF

size: -
length: 13
V: TRBV6-2/TRBV6-3
CDR3: CASSYLRSQPQHF

size: -
length: 13
V: TRBV7-2
CDR3: CASGWGRTYEQYF

size: -
length: 16
V: TRBV5-4
CDR3: CASSSRTRVDTGELFF

size: -
length: 15
V: TRBV6-2/TRBV6-3
CDR3: CASSIRGSYNSPLHF

size: -
length: 15
V: TRBV5-4
CDR3: CASSLAEGGNSPLHF

size: -
length: 13
V: TRBV27
CDR3: CASSLGGSTEAFF

size: -
length: 14
V: TRBV2
CDR3: CASSDTGYDQPQHF

size: -
length: 13
V: TRBV19
CDR3: CASSIEHDYGYTF

size: -
length: 16
V: TRBV7-6
CDR3: CASSLISGTTNEKLFF

size: -
length: 17
V: TRBV5-4
CDR3: CASSLDPRGYGYNEQFF

size: few
length: 15
V: TRBV7-8
CDR3: CASSLERGTYNEQFF

size: -
length: 12
V: TRBV2
CDR3: CASSGGAYEQYF

size: -
length: 16
V: TRBV3-1/TRBV3-2
CDR3: CASSQRESATNEKLFF

size: once
length: 15
V: TRBV19
CDR3: CASSGTGQMNSPLHF

size: -
length: 18
V: TRBV21-1
CDR3: CASSKVRPRSLRGNTIYF

size: -
length: 10
V: TRBV2
CDR3: CARVGLGYTF

size: -
length: 15
V: TRBV5-1
CDR3: CASSLGQGDYNEQFF

size: -
length: 14
V: TRBV6-5
CDR3: CASSYTHGQGAAFF

size: once
length: 17
V: TRBV6-4
CDR3: CASNISFGVYSNQPQHF

size: -
length: 14
V: TRBV12-5
CDR3: CASGPGQGSTEAFF

size: -
length: 16
V: TRBV3-1/TRBV3-2
CDR3: CASSQDRLAGQETQYF

size: -
length: 15
V: TRBV7-6
CDR3: CASSSSGEYSNEQFF

size: -
length: 17
V: TRBV19
CDR3: CASRGGTGGFANYGYTF

size: -
length: 15
V: TRBV28
CDR3: CASRALRDKHQPQHF

size: -
length: 13
V: TRBV6-6
CDR3: CASTPPGGDGYTF

size: -
length: 15
V: TRBV27
CDR3: CASSPDRLGNQPQHF

size: once
length: 14
V: TRBV6-5
CDR3: CASGGRAVNEKLFF

size: -
length: 13
V: TRBV19
CDR3: CASRTQGLGGYTF

size: -
length: 13
V: TRBV19
CDR3: CASSPDRAGELFF